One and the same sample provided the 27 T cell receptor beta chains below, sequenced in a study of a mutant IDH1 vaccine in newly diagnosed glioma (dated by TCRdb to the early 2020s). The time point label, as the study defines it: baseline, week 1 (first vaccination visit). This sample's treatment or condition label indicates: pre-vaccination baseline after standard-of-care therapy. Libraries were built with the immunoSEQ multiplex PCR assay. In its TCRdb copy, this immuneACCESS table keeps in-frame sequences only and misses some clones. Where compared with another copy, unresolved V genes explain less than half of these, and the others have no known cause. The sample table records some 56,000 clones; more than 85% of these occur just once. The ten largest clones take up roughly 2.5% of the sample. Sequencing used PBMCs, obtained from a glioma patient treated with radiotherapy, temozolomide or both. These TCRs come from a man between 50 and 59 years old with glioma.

In nucleotides, the CDR3 is TGTGCCAGCCTAGGGGGGGGAGCGGGAGGGATCTACAATGAGCAGTTCTTC. Its protein is CASLGGGAGGIYNEQFF. The J gene is TRBJ2-1, the V gene TRBV19; 10 bases fit TRBD2. Germline-derived CDR1 and CDR2 are LNHDA and SQIVND (reference sequence). The CDR3 length is 17 residues. The ends lost 9 bases at V and 3 bases at J; junction bases unmatched: 14.

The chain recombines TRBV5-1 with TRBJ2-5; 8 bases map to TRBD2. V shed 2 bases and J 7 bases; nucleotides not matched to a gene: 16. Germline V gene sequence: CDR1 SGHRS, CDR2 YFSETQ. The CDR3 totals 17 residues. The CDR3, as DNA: TGCGCCAGCAGCTTCTCTTCGCTCCGGGAGGGAGGTCGGACCCAGTACTTC. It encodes CASSFSSLREGGRTQYF.

The CDR3 loop reads CASSLTTGAIQETQYF. CDR3 nucleotide sequence: TGTGCCAGCAGTTTGACGACAGGGGCCATCCAAGAGACCCAGTACTTC. This chain uses TRBV28 with TRBJ2-5, with TRBD1 matching over 8 bases. This CDR3 region has 16 residues. Germline loops: CDR1 MDHEN, CDR2 SYDVKM. Trimming removed 3 bases from V and 1 base from J; junction bases left unmatched: 7.

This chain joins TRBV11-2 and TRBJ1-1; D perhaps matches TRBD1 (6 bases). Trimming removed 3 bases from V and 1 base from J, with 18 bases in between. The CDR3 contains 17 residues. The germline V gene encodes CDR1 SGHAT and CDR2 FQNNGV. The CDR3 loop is CASSFPRGGRKNTEAFF. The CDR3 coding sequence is TGTGCCAGCAGCTTCCCGAGGGGGGGGCGCAAGAACACTGAAGCTTTCTTT.

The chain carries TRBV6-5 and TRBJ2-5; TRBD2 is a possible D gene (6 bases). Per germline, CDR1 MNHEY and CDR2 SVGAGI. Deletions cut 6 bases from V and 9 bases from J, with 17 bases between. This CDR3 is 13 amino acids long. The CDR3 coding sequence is TGTGCCAGCAGCCATGACAGCCGGGGGTCCCAGTACTTC. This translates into CASSHDSRGSQYF.

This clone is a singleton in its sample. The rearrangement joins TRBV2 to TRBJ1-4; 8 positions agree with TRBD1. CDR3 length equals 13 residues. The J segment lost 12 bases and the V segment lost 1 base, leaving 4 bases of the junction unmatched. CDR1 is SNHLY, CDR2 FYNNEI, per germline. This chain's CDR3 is CASSEGTGYELFF. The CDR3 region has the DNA TGTGCCAGCAGTGAAGGGACAGGGTACGAACTGTTTTTT.

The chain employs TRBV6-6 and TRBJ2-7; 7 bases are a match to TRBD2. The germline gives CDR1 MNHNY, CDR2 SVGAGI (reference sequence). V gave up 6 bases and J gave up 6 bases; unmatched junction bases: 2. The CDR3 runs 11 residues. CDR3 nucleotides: TGTGCCAGCAGGGGGGGGACCGAGCAGTACTTC. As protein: CASRGGTEQYF.

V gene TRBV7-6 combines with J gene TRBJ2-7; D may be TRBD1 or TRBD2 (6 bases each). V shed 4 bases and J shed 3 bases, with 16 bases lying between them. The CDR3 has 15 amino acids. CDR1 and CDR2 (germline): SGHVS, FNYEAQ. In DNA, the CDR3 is TGTGCCAGCAGCTCCCGTGGGGGGCTGGGCTACGAGCAGTACTTC. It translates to CASSSRGGLGYEQYF.

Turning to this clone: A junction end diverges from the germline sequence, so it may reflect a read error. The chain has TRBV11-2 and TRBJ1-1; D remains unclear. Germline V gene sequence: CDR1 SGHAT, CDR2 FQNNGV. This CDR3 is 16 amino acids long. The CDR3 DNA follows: TGTGCCAGCAGCCTAGAGGTCACACTAACTAACACTGAAGCTTTCTTT. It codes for CASSLEVTLTNTEAFF. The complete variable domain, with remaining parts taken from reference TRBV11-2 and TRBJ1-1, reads EAGVAQSPRYKIIEKRQSVAFWCNPISGHATLYWYQQILGQGPKLLIQFQNNGVVDDSQLPKDRFSAERLKGVDSTLKIQPAKLEDSAVYLCASSLEVTLTNTEAFFGQGTRLTVV.

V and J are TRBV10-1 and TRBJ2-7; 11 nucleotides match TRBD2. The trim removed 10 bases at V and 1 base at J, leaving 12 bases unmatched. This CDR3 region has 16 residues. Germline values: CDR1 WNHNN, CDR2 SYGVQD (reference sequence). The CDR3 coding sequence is TGCGCCAAAATACAGCAACGGACTAGCGGGTCCTACGAGCAGTACTTC. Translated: CAKIQQRTSGSYEQYF.

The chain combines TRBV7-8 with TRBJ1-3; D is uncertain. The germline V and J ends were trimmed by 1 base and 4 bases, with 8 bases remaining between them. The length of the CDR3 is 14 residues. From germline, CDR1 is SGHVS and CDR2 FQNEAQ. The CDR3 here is CASSLVGRGNTIYF. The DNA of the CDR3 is TGTGCCAGCAGCTTAGTCGGGAGGGGAAACACCATATATTTT.

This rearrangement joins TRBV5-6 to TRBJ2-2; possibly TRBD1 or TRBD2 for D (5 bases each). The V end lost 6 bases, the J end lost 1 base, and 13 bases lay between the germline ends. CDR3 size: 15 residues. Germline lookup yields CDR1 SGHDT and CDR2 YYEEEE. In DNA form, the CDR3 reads TGTGCCAGCACAGCCGGGACGAGGAACACCGGGGAGCTGTTTTTT. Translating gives CASTAGTRNTGELFF.

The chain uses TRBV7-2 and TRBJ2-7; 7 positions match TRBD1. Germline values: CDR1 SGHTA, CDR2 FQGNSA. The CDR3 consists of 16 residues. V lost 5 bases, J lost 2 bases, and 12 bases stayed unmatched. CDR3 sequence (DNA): TGTGCCAGCAGCGTGATACCGGGACAGAGAGCCTACGAGCAGTACTTC. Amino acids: CASSVIPGQRAYEQYF.

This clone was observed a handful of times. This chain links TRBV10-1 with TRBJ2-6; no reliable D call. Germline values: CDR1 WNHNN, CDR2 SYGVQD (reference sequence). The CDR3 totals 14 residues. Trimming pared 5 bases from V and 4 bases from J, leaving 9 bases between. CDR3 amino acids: CASSSSVGANVLTF. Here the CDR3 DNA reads TGCGCCAGCAGTAGTTCAGTGGGGGCCAACGTCCTGACTTTC.

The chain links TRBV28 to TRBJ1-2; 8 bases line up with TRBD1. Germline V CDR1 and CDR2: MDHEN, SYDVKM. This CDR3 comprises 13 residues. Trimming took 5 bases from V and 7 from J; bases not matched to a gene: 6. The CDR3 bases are TGTGCCAGCAGTACCAGGGGGCCGGCTGGCTACACCTTC. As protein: CASSTRGPAGYTF.

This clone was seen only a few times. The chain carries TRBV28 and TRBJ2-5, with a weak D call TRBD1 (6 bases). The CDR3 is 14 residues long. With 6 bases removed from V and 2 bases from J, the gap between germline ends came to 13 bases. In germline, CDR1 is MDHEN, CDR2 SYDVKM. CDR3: CASRPRTAQETQYF. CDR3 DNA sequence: TGTGCCAGCAGGCCCAGGACAGCTCAAGAGACCCAGTACTTC.

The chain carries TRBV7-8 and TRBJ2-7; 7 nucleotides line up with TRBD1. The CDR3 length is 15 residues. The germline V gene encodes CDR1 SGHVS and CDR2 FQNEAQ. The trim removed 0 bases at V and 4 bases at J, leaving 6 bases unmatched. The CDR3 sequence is CASSLAGQVLYEQYF. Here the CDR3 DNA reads TGTGCCAGCAGCTTAGCTGGACAGGTCCTGTACGAGCAGTACTTC.

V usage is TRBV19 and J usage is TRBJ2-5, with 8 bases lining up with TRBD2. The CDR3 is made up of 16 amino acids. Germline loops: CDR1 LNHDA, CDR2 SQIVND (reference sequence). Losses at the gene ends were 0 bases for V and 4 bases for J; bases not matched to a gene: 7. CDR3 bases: TGTGCCAGTAGTATAGATCGGGCTAGCGGGCGAGAGACCCAGTACTTC. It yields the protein CASSIDRASGRETQYF.

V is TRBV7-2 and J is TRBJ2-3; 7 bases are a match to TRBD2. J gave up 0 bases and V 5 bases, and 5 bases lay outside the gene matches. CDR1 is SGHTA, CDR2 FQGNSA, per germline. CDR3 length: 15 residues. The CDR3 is CASSRDYLSTDTQYF. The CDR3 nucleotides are TGTGCCAGCAGCCGGGACTACCTTAGCACAGATACGCAGTATTTT.

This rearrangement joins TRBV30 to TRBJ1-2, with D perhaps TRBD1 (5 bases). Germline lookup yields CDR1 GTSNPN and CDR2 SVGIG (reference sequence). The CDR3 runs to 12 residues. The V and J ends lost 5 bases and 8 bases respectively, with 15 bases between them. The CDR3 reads CAWWEGSGGYTF. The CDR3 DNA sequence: TGTGCCTGGTGGGAGGGGTCCGGAGGCTACACCTTC. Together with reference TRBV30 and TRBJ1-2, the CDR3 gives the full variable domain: SQTIHQWPATLVQPVGSPLSLECTVEGTSNPNLYWYRQAAGRGLQLLFYSVGIGQISSEVPQNLSASRPQDRQFILSSKKLLLSDSGFYLCAWWEGSGGYTFGSGTRLTVV.

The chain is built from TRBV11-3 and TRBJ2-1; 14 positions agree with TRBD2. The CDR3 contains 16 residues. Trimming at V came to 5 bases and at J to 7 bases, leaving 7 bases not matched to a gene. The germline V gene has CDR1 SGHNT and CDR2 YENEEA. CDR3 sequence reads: CASSPGTSGSSNEQFF. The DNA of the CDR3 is TGTGCCAGCAGCCCCGGGACTAGCGGGAGTTCGAATGAGCAGTTCTTC.

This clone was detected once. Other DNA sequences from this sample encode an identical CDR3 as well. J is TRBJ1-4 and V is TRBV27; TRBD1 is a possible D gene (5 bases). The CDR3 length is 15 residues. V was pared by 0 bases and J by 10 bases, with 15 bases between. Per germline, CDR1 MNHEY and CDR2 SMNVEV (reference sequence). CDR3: CASSLSVQGGGKLFF. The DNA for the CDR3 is TGTGCCAGCAGTTTATCAGTCCAGGGTGGGGGAAAACTGTTTTTT.

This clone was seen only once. The chain's CDR3 is CAWRTSGLAATSYEQYF. DNA of the CDR3: TGTGCCTGGAGAACTTCGGGACTAGCGGCCACCTCCTACGAGCAGTACTTC. This chain connects TRBV30 to TRBJ2-7; TRBD2 agrees at 11 bases. CDR3 length: 17 residues. The trim removed 3 bases at V and 0 bases at J, leaving 10 bases unmatched. Germline V gives CDR1 GTSNPN, CDR2 SVGIG (reference sequence).

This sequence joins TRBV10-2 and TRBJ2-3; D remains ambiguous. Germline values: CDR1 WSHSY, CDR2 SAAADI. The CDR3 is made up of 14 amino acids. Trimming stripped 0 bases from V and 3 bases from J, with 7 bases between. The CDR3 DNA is TGCGCCAGCAGTGAGTCGAGGAGAACAGATACGCAGTATTTT. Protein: CASSESRRTDTQYF.

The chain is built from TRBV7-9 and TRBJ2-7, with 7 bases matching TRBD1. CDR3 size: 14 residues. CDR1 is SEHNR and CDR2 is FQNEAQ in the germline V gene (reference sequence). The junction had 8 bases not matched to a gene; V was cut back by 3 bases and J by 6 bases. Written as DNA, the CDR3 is TGTGCCAGCAGCTTTCGGGACAGATCTGCCGAGCAGTACTTC. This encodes CASSFRDRSAEQYF.

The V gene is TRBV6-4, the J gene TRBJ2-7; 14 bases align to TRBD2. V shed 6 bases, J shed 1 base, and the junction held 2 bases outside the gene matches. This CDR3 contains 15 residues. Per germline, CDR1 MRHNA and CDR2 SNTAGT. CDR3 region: CASRGLAGVSYEQYF. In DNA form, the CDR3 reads TGTGCCAGCAGGGGACTAGCGGGAGTTTCCTACGAGCAGTACTTC.

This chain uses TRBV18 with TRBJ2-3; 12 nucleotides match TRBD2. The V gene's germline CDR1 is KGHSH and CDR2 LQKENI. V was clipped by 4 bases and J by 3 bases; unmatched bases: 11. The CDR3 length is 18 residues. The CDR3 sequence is CASSHDRTGTSGTDTQYF. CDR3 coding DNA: TGTGCCAGCTCACACGATAGGACAGGGACTAGCGGGACAGATACGCAGTATTTT.